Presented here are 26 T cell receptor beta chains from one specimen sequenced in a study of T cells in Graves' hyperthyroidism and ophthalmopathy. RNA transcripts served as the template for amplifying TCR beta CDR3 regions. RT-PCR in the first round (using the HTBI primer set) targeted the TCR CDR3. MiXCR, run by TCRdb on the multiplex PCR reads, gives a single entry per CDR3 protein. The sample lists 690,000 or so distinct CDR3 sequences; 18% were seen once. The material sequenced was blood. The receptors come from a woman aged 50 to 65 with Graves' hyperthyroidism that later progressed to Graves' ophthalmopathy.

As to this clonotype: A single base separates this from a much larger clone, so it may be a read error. The CDR3: CASSLPTSGEALIEQFF. For the CDR3, the DNA is TGTGCCAGCAGTTTGCCTACTAGCGGGGAGGCTTTAATTGAGCAGTTCTTC. The genes are TRBV6-2 or TRBV6-3 and TRBJ2-1; 10 nucleotides agree with TRBD2. Trimming removed 4 bases from V and 9 bases from J; junction bases left unmatched: 15. From germline, CDR1 is MNHEY and CDR2 SVGEGT. This CDR3 has 17 amino acids.

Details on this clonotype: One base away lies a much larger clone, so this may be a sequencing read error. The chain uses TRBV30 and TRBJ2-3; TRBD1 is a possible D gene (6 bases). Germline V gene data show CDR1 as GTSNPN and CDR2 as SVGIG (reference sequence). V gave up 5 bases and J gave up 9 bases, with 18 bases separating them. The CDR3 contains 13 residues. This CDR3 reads CAWGHKTGSTQYF. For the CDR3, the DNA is TGTGCCTGGGGTCACAAAACAGGGTCGACGCAGTATTTT.

The CDR3 spells CASSQNSYTF. For the CDR3, the DNA is TGTGCCAGCAGTCAAAACAGCTACACCTTC. This rearrangement joins TRBV12-3 or TRBV12-4 to TRBJ1-2; D gene unclear. CDR3 length: 10 amino acids. V was clipped by 5 bases and J by 9 bases, with 7 bases between them.

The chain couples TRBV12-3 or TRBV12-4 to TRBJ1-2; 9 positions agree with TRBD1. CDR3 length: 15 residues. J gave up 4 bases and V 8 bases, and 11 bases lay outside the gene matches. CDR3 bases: TGTGCCAGCCGCCCTACAGGGGGCGCGACCTATGGCTACACCTTC. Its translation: CASRPTGGATYGYTF.

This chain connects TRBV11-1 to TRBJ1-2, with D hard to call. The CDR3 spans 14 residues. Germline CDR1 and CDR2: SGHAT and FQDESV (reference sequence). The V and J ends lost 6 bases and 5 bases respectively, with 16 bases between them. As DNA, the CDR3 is TGTGCCAGCAGTCCCGGCGCCGACGGTTATGGCTACACCTTC. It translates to CASSPGADGYGYTF.

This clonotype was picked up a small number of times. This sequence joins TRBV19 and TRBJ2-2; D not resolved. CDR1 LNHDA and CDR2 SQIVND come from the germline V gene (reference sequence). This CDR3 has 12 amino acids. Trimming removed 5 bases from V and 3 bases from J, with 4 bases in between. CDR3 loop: CASSQHTGELFF. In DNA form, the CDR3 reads TGTGCCAGTAGTCAGCACACCGGGGAGCTGTTTTTT.

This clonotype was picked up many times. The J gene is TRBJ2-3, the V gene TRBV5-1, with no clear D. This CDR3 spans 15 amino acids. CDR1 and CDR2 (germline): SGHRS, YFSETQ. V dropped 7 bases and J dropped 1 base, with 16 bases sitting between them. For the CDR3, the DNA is TGCGCCAGCTTTTTAAACTCCGGGCGCACAGATACGCAGTATTTT. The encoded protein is CASFLNSGRTDTQYF.

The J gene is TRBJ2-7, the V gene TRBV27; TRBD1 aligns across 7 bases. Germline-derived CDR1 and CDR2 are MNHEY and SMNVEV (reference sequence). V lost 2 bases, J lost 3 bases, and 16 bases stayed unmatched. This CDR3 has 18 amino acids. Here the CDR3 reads CASSLSPAPTGKNYEQYF. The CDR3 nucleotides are TGTGCCAGCAGTTTAAGCCCCGCCCCGACAGGGAAAAACTACGAGCAGTACTTC.

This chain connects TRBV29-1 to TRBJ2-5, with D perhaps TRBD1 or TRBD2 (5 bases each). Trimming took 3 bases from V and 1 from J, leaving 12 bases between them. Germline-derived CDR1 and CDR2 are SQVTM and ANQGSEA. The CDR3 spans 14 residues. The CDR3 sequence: CSVEVPGGQETQYF. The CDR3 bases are TGCAGCGTTGAGGTTCCTGGGGGCCAAGAGACCCAGTACTTC.

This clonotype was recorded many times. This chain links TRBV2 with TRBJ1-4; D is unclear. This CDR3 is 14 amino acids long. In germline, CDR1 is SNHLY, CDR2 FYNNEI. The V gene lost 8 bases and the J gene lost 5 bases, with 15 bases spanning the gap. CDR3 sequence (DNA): TGTGCCAGCCTACTGGGCCTTCTGAATGAAAAACTGTTTTTT. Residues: CASLLGLLNEKLFF.

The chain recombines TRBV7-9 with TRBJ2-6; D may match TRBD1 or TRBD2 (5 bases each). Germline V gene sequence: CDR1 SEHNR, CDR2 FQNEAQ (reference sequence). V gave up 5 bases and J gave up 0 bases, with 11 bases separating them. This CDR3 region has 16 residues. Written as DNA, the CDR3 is TGTGCCAGCAGCGAAGGGACGGCCTCTGGGGCCAACGTCCTGACTTTC. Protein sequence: CASSEGTASGANVLTF.

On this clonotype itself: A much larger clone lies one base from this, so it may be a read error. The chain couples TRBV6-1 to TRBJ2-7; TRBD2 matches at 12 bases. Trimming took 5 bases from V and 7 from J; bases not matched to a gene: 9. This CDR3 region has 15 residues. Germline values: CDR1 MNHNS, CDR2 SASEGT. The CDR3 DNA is TGTGCCAGCAGTCTATCTAGCGGGGGGGCGAGGGAGCAGTACTTC. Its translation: CASSLSSGGAREQYF.

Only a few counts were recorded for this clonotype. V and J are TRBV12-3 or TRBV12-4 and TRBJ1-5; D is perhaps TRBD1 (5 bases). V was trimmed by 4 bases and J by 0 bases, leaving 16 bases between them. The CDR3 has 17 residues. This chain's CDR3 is CASSSIERGYSNQPQHF. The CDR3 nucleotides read TGTGCCAGCAGTTCGATCGAAAGGGGCTATAGCAATCAGCCCCAGCATTTT.

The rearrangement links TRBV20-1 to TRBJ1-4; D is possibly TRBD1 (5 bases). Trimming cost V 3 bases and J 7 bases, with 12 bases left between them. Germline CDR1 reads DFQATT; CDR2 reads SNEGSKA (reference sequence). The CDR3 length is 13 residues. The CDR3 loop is CSARSQGSEKLFF. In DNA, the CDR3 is TGCAGTGCTAGGAGTCAGGGTAGTGAAAAACTGTTTTTT.

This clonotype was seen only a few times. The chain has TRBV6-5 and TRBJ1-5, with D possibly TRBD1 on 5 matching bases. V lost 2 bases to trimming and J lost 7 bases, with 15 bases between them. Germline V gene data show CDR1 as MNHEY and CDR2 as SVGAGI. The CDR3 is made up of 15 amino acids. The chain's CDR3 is CASSYPGGTRQPQHF. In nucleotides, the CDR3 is TGTGCCAGCAGTTACCCCGGAGGGACTCGCCAGCCCCAGCATTTT.

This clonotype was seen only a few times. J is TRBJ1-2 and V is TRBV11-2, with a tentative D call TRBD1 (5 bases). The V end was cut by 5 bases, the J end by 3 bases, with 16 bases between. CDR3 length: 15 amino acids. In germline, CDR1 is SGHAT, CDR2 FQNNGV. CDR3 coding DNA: TGTGCCAGCAGCCCCTACCCGACAGATGACTATGGCTACACCTTC. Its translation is CASSPYPTDDYGYTF.

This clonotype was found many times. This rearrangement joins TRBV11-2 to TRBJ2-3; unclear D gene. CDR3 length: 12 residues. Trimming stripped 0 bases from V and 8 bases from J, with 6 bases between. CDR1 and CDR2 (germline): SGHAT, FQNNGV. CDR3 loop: CASSLDQITQYF. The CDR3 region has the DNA TGTGCCAGCAGCTTAGATCAGATTACGCAGTATTTT.

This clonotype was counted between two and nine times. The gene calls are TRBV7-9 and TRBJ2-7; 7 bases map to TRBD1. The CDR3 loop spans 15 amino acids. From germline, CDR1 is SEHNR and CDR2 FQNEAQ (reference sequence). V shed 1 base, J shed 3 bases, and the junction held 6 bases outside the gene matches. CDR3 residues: CASSLVDRDIYEQYF. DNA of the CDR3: TGTGCCAGCAGCTTAGTCGACAGGGATATCTACGAGCAGTACTTC.

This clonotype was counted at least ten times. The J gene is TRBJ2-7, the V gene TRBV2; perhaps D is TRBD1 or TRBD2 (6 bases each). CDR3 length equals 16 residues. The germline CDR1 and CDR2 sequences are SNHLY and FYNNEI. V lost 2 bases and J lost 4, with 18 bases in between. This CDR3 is CASSEPRGQGLYEQYF. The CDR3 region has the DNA TGTGCCAGCAGTGAACCCCGGGGGCAGGGTCTGTACGAGCAGTACTTC.

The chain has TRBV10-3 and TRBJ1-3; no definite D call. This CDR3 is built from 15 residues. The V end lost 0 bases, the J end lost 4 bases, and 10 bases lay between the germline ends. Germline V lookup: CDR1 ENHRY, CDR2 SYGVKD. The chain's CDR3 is CAISESRGAGNTIYF. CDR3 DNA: TGTGCCATCAGTGAGTCGAGAGGAGCCGGAAACACCATATATTTT.

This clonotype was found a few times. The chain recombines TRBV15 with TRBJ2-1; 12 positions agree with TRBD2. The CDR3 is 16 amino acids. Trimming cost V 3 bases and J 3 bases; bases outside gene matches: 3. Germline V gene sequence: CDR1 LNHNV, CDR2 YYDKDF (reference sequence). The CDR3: CATSSPTSGGYNEQFF. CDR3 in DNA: TGTGCCACCAGCAGTCCGACTAGCGGGGGCTACAATGAGCAGTTCTTC.

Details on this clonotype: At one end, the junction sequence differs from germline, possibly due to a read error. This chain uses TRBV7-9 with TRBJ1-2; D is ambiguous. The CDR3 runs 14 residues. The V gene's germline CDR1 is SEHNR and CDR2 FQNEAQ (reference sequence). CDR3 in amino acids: CASSQVGDFGGYTF. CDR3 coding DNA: TGCGCCAGCAGCCAAGTTGGGGATTTTGGTGGCTACACCTTC.

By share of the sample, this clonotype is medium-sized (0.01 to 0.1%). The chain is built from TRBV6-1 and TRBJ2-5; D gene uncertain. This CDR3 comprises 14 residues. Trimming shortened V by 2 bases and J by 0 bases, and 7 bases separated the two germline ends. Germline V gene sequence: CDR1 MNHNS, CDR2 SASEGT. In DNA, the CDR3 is TGTGCCAGCAGTGAACCGGCGTACCAAGAGACCCAGTACTTC. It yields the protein CASSEPAYQETQYF.

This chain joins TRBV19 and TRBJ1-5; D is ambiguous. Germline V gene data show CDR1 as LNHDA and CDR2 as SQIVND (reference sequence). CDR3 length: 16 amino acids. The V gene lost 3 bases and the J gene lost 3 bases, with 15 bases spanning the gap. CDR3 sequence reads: CASSIKVREVNQPQHF. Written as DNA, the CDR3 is TGTGCCAGTAGTATTAAAGTACGGGAAGTCAATCAGCCCCAGCATTTT.

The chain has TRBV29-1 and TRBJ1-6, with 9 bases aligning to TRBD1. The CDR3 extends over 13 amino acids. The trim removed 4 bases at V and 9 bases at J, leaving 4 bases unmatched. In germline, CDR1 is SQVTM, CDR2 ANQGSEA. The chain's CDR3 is CSVATGGSSPLHF. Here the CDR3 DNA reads TGCAGCGTTGCTACAGGGGGCAGTTCACCCCTCCACTTT. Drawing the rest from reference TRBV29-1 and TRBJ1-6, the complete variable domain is SAVISQKPSRDICQRGTSLTIQCQVDSQVTMMFWYRQQPGQSLTLIATANQGSEATYESGFVIDKFPISRPNLTFSTLTVSNMSPEDSSIYLCSVATGGSSPLHFGNGTRLTVT.

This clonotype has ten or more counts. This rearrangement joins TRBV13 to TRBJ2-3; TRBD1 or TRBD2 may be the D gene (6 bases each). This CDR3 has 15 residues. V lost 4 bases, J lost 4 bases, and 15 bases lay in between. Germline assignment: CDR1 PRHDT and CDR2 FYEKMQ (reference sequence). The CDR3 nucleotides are TGTGCCAGCAGCTCCCCGGGGGCGATCGCAGATACGCAGTATTTT. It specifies CASSSPGAIADTQYF. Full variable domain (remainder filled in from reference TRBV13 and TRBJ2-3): AAGVIQSPRHLIKEKRETATLKCYPIPRHDTVYWYQQGPGQDPQFLISFYEKMQSDKGSIPDRFSAQQFSDYHSELNMSSLELGDSALYFCASSSPGAIADTQYFGPGTRLTVL.